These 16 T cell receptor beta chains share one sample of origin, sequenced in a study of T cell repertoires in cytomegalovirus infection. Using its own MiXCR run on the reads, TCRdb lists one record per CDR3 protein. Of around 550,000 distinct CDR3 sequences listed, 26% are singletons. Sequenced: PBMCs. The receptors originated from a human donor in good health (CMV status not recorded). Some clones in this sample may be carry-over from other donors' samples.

The CDR3 DNA reads as TGTGCCAGCAGCCTACGACAGAACGATGAGCAGTTCTTC. It codes for CASSLRQNDEQFF. The chain uses TRBV3-1 and TRBJ2-1; the D gene is possibly TRBD1 (5 bases). CDR1 is LGHDT, CDR2 YNNKEL, per germline (reference sequence). Trimming took off 4 bases at V and 8 bases at J, with 12 bases between the two ends. The CDR3 is 13 amino acids.

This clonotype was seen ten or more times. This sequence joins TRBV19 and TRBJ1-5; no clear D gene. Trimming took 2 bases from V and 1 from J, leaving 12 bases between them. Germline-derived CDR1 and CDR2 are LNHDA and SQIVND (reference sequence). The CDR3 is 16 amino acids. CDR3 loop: CASSIPRITSNQPQHF. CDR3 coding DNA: TGTGCCAGTAGTATACCACGGATCACAAGCAATCAGCCCCAGCATTTT.

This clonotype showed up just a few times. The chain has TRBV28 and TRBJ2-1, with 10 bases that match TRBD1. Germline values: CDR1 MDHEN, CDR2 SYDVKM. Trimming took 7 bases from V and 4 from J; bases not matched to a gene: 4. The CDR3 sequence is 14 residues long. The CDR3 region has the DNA TGTGCCAGCAAACCGGGACAGGGGTACAATGAGCAGTTCTTC. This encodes CASKPGQGYNEQFF.

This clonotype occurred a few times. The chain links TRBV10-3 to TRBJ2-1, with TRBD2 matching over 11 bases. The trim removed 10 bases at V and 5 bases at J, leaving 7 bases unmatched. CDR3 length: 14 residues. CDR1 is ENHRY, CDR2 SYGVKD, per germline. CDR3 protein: CATTPGLADNEQFF. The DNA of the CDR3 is TGTGCCACGACCCCGGGACTAGCGGACAATGAGCAGTTCTTC.

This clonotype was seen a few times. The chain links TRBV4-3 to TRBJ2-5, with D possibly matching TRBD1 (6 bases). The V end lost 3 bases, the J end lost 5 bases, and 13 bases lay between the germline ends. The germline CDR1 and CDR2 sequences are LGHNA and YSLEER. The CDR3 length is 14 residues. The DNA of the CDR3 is TGCGCCAGCAGCCAGGATTTAAGGGGGGAGACCCAGTACTTC. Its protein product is CASSQDLRGETQYF.

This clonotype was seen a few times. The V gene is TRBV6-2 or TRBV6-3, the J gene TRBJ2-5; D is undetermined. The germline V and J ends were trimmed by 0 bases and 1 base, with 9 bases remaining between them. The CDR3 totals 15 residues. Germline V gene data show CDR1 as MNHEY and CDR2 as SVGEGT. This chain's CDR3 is CASSYSGLGQETQYF. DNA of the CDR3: TGTGCCAGCAGTTACTCGGGTCTAGGCCAAGAGACCCAGTACTTC.

CDR3 bases: TGTGCCAGCAGTTCACTTGCTAGCCAATACGAGCAGTACGTC. Translation gives CASSSLASQYEQYV. The chain has TRBV6-6 and TRBJ2-7; D may be TRBD2 (5 bases). Trimming shortened V by 4 bases and J by 4 bases, and 14 bases separated the two germline ends. The CDR3 contains 14 residues. CDR1 and CDR2 from the germline V gene are MNHNY and SVGAGI (reference sequence).

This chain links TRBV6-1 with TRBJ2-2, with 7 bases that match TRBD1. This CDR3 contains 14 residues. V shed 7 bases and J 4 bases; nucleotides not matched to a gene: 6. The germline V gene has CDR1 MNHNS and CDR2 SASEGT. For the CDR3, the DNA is TGTGCCAGCACGTGGGGACAGAGCACCGGGGAGCTGTTTTTT. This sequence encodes CASTWGQSTGELFF.

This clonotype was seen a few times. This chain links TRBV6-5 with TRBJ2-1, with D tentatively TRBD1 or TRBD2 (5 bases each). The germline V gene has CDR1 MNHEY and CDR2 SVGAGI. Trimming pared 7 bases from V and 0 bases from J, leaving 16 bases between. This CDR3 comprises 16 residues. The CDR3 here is CASIQKRGSSYNEQFF. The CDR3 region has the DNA TGTGCCAGCATCCAAAAGAGGGGAAGCTCCTACAATGAGCAGTTCTTC.

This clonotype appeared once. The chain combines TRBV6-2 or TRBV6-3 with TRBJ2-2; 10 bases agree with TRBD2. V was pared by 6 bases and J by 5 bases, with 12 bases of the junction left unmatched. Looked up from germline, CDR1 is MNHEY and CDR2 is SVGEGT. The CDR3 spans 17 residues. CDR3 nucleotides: TGTGCCAGCAGCTTCGTGACAGTAGCGGGAGGAACCGGGGAGCTGTTTTTT. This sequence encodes CASSFVTVAGGTGELFF.

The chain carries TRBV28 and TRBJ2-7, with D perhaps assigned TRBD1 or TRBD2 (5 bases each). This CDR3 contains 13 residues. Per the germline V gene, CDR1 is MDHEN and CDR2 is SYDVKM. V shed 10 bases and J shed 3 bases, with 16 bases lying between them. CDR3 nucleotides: TGTGCCATTGCCCGGGACGATGTCTACGAGCAGTACTTC. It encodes CAIARDDVYEQYF.

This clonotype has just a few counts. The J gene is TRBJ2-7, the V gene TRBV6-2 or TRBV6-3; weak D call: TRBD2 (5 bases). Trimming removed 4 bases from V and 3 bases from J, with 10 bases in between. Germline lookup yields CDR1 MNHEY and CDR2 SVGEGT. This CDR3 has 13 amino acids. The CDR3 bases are TGTGCCAGCAGTTTGAGCGGAAACTACGAGCAGTACGTC. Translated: CASSLSGNYEQYV.

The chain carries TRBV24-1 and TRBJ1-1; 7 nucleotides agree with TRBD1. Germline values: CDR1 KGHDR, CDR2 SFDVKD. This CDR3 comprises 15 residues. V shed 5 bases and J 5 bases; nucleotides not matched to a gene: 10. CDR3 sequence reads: CATSVTGEGKTEAFF. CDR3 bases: TGTGCCACCAGTGTAACAGGGGAGGGGAAGACTGAAGCTTTCTTT.

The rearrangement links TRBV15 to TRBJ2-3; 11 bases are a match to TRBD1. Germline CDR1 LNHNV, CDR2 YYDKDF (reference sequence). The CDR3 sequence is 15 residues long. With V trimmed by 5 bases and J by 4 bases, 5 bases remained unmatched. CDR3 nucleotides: TGTGCCACCAGCTCCCGGACAGGGGGCTCAGATACGCAGTATTTT. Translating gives CATSSRTGGSDTQYF.

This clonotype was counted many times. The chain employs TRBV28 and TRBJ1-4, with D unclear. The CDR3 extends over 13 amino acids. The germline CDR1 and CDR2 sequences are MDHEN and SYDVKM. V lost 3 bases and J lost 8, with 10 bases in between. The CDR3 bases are TGTGCCAGCAGTTTGGGGTTATGGGAAAAACTGTTTTTT. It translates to CASSLGLWEKLFF.

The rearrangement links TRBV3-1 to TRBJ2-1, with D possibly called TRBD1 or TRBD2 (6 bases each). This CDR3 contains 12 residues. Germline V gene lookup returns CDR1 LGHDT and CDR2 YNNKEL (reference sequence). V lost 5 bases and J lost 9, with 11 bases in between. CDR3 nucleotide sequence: TGTGCCAGCAGCAACGGGGGCAGTGAGCAGTTCTTC. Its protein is CASSNGGSEQFF.